This T cell receptor beta chain was sequenced in a study of control samples from healthy donors and cancer patients. The data were produced by immunoSEQ multiplex PCR, yet TCRdb's version contains in-frame clones alone and is incomplete. The top ten clones hold 2% to 3% of a sample with 100,000 to 150,000 clones, roughly 90% of them seen once. Germline V gene lookup returns CDR1 LNHDA and CDR2 SQIVND (reference sequence). Trimming removed 5 bases at V and 9 bases at J, with 17 bases between. This CDR3 is 14 amino acids long. This receptor was obtained from a man aged 40-55 years in good health. The V and J genes are TRBV19 and TRBJ1-5, with D possibly being TRBD1 (5 bases). The specimen sequenced was blood. The CDR3 bases are TGTGCCAGTAGTCTTGGGGACCCGGGCGGGCCCCAGCATTTT. Amino acid sequence: CASSLGDPGGPQHF. Together with reference TRBV19 and TRBJ1-5, the CDR3 gives the full variable domain: DGGITQSPKYLFRKEGQNVTLSCEQNLNHDAMYWYRQDPGQGLRLIYYSQIVNDFQKGDIAEGYSVSREKKESFPLTVTSAQKNPTAFYLCASSLGDPGGPQHFGDGTRLSIL.